This T cell receptor beta chain derives from a study of blood T cell repertoires in COVID-19. Study-level background: Acute-phase and convalescent COVID-19 samples originated in the United States, Italy and Spain. In each case, the material was cDNA or gDNA derived from T cells, B-cell-depleted T cells, or PBMCs.

Trimming at V came to 7 bases and at J to 5 bases, leaving 6 bases not matched to a gene. Germline CDR1 is SNHLY and CDR2 is FYNNEI. The CDR3 has 15 residues. The authors' processing: Reference gene primer amplification gave estimated nucleated cell counts. Clones were read by immunoSEQ multiplex PCR, and TCRdb kept only the in-frame ones, dropping some. D and trimming were read from the DNA, whereas the V and J calls and clone size are those reported in that table. The sample gives more than 85,000 clones, 75% to 90% of which show up once; 38% is in the top ten. This TCR came from a man older than 75 with acute or convalescent COVID-19. Sequenced input: peripheral blood. The chain combines TRBV2 with TRBJ2-5, with 14 bases identical to TRBD2. This CDR3 reads CASNGLAGGSETQYF. The DNA for the CDR3 is TGTGCCAGCAATGGACTAGCGGGAGGTTCGGAGACCCAGTACTTC.